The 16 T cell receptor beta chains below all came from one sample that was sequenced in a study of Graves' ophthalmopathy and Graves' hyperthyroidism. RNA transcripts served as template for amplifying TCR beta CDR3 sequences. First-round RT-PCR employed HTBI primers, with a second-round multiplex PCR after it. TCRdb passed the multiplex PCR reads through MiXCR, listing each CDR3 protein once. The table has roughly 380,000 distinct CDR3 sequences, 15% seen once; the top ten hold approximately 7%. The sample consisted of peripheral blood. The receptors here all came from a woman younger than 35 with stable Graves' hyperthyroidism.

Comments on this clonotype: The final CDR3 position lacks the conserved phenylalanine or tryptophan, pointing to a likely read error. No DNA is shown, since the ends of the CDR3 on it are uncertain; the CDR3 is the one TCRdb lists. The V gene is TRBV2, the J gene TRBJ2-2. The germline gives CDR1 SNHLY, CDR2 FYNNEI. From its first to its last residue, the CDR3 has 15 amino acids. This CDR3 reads CASSEAPVITGEPFV.

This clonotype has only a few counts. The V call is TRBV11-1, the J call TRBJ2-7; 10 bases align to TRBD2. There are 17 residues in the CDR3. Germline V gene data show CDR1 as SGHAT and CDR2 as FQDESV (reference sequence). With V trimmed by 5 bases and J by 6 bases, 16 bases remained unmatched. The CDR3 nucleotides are TGTGCCAGCAGCCCATCGAACTCAGCGGGGGGGTCGGGCGAGCAGTACTTC. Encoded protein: CASSPSNSAGGSGEQYF.

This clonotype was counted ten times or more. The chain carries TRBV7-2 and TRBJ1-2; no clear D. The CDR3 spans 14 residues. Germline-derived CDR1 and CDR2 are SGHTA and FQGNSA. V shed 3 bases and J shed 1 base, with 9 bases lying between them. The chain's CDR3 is CASSFYDGNYGYTF. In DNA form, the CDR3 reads TGTGCCAGCAGCTTCTACGACGGTAACTATGGCTACACCTTC.

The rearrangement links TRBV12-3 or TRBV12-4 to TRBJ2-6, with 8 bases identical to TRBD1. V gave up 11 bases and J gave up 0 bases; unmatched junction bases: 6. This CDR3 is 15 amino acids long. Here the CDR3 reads CADGTGGSGANVLTF. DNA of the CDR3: TGTGCCGACGGGACAGGAGGCTCTGGGGCCAACGTCCTGACTTTC.

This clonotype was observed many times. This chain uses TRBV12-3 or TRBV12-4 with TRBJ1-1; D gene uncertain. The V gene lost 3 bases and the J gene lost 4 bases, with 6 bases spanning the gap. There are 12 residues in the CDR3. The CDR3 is CASSFPGTEAFF. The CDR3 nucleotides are TGTGCCAGCAGTTTTCCTGGCACTGAAGCTTTCTTT.

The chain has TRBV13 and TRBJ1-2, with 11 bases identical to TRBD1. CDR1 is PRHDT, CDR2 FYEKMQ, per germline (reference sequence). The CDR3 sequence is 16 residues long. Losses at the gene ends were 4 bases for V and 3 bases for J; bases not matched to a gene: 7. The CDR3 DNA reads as TGTGCCAGCAGCTCCGGGACAGGGGGATATGACTATGGCTACACCTTC. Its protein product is CASSSGTGGYDYGYTF.

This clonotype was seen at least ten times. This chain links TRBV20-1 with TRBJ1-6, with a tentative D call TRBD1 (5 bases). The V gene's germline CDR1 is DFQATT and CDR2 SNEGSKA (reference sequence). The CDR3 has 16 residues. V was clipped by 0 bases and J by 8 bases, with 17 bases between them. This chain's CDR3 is CSARDLLAGTYSPLHF. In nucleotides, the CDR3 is TGCAGTGCTAGAGATCTTTTGGCCGGGACCTATTCACCCCTCCACTTT.

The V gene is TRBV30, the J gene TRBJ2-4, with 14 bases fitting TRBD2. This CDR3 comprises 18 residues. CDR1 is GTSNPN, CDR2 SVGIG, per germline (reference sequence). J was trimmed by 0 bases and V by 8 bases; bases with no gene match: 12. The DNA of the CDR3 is TGTGCCGCCAGATGGGGACTAGCGGGGGAAGGAGCCAAAAACATTCAGTACTTC. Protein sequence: CAARWGLAGEGAKNIQYF.

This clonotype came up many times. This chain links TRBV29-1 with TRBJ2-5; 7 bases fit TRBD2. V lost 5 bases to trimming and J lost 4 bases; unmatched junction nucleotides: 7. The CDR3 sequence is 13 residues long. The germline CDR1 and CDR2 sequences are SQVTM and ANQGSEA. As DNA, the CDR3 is TGCAGCGTTCGACTAGCTGCGAGAGAGACCCAGTACTTC. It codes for CSVRLAARETQYF.

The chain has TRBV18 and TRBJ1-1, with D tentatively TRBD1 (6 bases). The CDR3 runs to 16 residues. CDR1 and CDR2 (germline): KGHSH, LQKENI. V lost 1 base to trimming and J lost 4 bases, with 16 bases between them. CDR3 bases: TGTGCCAGCTCACCACGCTCTGGGGGCTGGAGCACTGAAGCTTTCTTT. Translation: CASSPRSGGWSTEAFF.

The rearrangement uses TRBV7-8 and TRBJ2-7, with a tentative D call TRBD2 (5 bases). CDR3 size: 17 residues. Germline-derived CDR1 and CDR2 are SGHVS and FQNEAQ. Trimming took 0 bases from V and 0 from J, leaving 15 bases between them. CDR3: CASSLANRGLSSYEQYF. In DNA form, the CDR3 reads TGTGCCAGCAGCTTAGCGAATCGGGGTCTGAGCTCCTACGAGCAGTACTTC.

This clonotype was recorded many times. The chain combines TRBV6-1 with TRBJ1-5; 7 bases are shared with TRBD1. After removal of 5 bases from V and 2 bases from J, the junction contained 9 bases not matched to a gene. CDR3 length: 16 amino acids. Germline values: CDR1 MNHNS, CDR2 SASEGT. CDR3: CASSMRQGVGNQPQHF. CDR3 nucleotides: TGTGCCAGCAGTATGCGACAGGGAGTGGGCAATCAGCCCCAGCATTTT.

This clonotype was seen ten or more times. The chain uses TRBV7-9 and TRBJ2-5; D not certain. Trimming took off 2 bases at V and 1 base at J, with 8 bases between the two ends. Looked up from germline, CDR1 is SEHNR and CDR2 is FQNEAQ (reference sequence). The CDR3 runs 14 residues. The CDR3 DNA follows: TGTGCCAGCAGCTTAAACCCGGGCCAAGAGACCCAGTACTTC. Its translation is CASSLNPGQETQYF.

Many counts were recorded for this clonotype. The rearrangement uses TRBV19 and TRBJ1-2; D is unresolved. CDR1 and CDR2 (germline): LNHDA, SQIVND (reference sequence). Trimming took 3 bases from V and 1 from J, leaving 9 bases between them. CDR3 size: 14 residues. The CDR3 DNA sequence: TGTGCCAGTAGTATGAATGGGATTAACTATGGCTACACCTTC. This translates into CASSMNGINYGYTF.

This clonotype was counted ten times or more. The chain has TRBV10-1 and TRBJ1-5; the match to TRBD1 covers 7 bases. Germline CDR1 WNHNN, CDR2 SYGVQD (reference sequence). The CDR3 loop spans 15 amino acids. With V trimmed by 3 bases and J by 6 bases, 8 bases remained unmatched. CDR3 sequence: CASSELSTGAQPQHF. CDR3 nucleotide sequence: TGCGCCAGCAGTGAACTCTCTACAGGGGCTCAGCCCCAGCATTTT.

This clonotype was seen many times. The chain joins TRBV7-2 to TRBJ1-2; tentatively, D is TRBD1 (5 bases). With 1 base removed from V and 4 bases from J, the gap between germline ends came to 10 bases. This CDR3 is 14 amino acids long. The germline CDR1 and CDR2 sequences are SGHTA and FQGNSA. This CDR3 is CASSLVGRAYGYTF. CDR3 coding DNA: TGTGCCAGCAGCTTAGTAGGCAGGGCCTATGGCTACACCTTC.